This T cell receptor beta chain was obtained from a study of regulatory T cells in long-lasting Graves disease. TCR beta libraries were built with iRepertoire HTBI primers and Arm-PCR of CDR3 regions. TCRdb fed the multiplex PCR reads into MiXCR, producing one record per CDR3 protein. The table has about 610,000 distinct CDR3 sequences, around 16% seen once. This clonotype was seen a few times. Time point specified: newly diagnosed GD, antithyroid drugs for less than 3 months. After RNA was extracted from PBMCs, the TCR library was made from it. An endocrinology department in Xi'an, China, supplied the patients. The same data also contributed to another study, on T cells in Graves' hyperthyroidism and ophthalmopathy. This second study notes: A median around 6.4 months before onset, the model predicted ophthalmopathy.

This specimen consisted of peripheral blood mononuclear cells (PBMCs), obtained at new diagnosis, from a patient treated with antithyroid drugs. The origin of this receptor is a man between 18 and 35 years old with Graves disease.

CDR3: CAWSLGQGYTDTQYF. CDR3 bases: TGTGCCTGGAGTCTCGGACAGGGCTACACAGATACGCAGTATTTT. The rearrangement uses TRBV30 and TRBJ2-3, with TRBD1 matching over 8 bases. The CDR3 runs to 15 residues. V shed 2 bases and J 2 bases; nucleotides not matched to a gene: 6. The germline V gene encodes CDR1 GTSNPN and CDR2 SVGIG (reference sequence).